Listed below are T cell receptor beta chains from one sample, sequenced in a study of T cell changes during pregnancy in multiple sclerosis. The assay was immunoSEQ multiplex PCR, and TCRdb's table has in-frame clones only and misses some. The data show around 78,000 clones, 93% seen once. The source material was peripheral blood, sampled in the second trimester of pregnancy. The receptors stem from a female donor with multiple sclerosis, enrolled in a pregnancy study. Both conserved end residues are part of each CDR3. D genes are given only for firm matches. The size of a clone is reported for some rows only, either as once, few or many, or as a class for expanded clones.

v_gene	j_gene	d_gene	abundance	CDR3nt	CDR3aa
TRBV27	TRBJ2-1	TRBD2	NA	TGTGCCAGCAAAGTTCTTAGCGGGGAAGGCAATGAGCAGTTCTTC	CASKVLSGEGNEQFF
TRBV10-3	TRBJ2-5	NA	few	TGTGCCATCAGTGGAGCGGGCGACCAGCCGGGGACCCAGTACTTC	CAISGAGDQPGTQYF
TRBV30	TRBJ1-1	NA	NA	TGTGCCTGGAGTTTAGTGAACACTGAAGCTTTCTTT	CAWSLVNTEAFF
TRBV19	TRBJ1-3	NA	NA	TGTGCCACTGGACAGCTCCCTCTCTGGGGAAACACCATATATTTT	CATGQLPLWGNTIYF
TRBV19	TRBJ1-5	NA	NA	TGTGCCAGTAGTATGATAAGGGGGATGAGCAATCAGCCCCAGCATTTT	CASSMIRGMSNQPQHF
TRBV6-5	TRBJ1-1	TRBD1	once	TGTGCCAGCAGTTGGGACAGATTGAACACTGAAGCTTTCTTT	CASSWDRLNTEAFF
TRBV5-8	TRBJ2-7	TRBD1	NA	TGTGCCAGCAGCTTCGGACAGGTGACCTACGAGCAGTACTTC	CASSFGQVTYEQYF
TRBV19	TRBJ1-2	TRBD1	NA	TGTGCCAGTAGTATCGACAGGGCCTATGGCTACACCTTC	CASSIDRAYGYTF
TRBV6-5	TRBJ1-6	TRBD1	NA	TGTGCCAGCAGCATGGGACAGTATAATTCACCCCTCCACTTT	CASSMGQYNSPLHF
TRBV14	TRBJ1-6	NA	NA	TGTGCCAGCAGCCAACAGACATATTCACCCCTCCACTTT	CASSQQTYSPLHF
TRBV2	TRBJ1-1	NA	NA	TGTGCCAGCAGTGAAGCATTAATCAGAGGCACTGAAGCTTTCTTT	CASSEALIRGTEAFF
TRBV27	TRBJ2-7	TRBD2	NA	TGTGCCAGCAGCGAAAGGACTAGCGGCTCCTACGAGCAGTACTTC	CASSERTSGSYEQYF
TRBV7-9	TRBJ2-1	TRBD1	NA	TGTGCCAGCAGCGAGAGGGGGCCTGATTTGGGGTTCTTC	CASSERGPDLGFF
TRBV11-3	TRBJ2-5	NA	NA	TGTGCCAGCAGCTTGACGGGGGAGACCCAGTACTTC	CASSLTGETQYF
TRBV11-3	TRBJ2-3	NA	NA	TGTGCCAGCAGCTCGTCACTAGAGACAGATACGCAGTATTTT	CASSSSLETDTQYF
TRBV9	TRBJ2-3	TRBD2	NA	TGTGCCAGCAGCCCTAGCGGGGGGCCATCAACCACAGATACGCAGTATTTT	CASSPSGGPSTTDTQYF
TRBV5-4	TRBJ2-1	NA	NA	TGTGCCAGCAGCTTGGTAGGAGCTCCCTACAATGAGCAGTTCTTC	CASSLVGAPYNEQFF
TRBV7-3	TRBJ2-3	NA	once	TGTGCCAGCAGCTTAATGGGGGGTTCCACAGATACGCAGTATTTT	CASSLMGGSTDTQYF
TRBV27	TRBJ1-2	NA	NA	TGTGCCAGCAGTTCCCCGACCCGGGAGAGGGGTGGCTACACCTTC	CASSSPTRERGGYTF
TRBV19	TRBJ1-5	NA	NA	TGTGCCAGTAATGACGACAGAAGCAATCAGCCCCAGCATTTT	CASNDDRSNQPQHF
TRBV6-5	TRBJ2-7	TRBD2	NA	TGTGCCAGCAGTTACCAAGCGGGGAACGGGGGCTACGAGCAGTACTTC	CASSYQAGNGGYEQYF
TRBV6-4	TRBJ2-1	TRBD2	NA	TGTGCCAGCAGTGATATAGCGGGGGGCCGCTACAATGAGCAGTTCTTC	CASSDIAGGRYNEQFF
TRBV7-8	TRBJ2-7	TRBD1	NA	TGTGCCAGCAGCTTCTTACAGGGGTCGACGGGTGAGCAGTACTTC	CASSFLQGSTGEQYF
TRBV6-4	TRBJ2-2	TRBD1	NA	TGTGCCAGCAGTTCCGGGACAGGGGGCCCCGGGGAGCTGTTTTTT	CASSSGTGGPGELFF
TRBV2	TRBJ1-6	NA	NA	TGTGCCAGCAGAACACAGGGAGAATCACCCCTCCACTTT	CASRTQGESPLHF
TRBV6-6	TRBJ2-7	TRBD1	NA	TGTGCCAGCAGCTCCAGACAGGGGAGCAACGAGCAGTACTTC	CASSSRQGSNEQYF
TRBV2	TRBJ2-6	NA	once	TGTGCCAGCAGTGACCCGGGAACCTCTGGGGCCAACGTCCTGACTTTC	CASSDPGTSGANVLTF
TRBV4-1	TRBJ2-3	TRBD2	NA	TGCGCCAGCAGCCAGCTACCTAGCGGGGGGTTCCAAGGGGTTGGTAATACGCAGTATTTT	CASSQLPSGGFQGVGNTQYF
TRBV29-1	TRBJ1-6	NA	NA	TGCAGCGTTCAGGAGGGGAGCAATTCACCCCTCCACTTT	CSVQEGSNSPLHF
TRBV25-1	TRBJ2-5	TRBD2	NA	TGTGCCAGCAGTGAGTTCGTAGCGGGGGAGACCCAGTACTTC	CASSEFVAGETQYF
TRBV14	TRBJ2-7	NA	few	TGTGCCAGCAGCCTCAGGGACGAGCAGTACTTC	CASSLRDEQYF
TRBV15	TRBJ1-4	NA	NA	TGTGCCACCAGCACCTCATACAGGTCAACTAATGAAAAACTGTTTTTT	CATSTSYRSTNEKLFF
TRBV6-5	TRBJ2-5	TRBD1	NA	TGTGCCAGCAGCAGCGCAGGGGGTATAGGAGAGACCCAGTACTTC	CASSSAGGIGETQYF
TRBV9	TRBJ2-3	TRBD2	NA	TGTGCCAGCAGCGTAGCGGGGGGGGTAGCAGGCACAGATACGCAGTATTTT	CASSVAGGVAGTDTQYF
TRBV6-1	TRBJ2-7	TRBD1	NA	TGTGCCAGCAACCATGGACAGGCCCACTACGAGCAGTACTTC	CASNHGQAHYEQYF
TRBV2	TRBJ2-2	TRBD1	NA	TGTGCCAGCACCCTGACAGGGACCGGGGAGCTGTTTTTT	CASTLTGTGELFF
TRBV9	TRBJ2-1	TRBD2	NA	TGTGCCAGCAGCGTAGGCAGCGGGGTGGGGAATGAGCAGTTCTTC	CASSVGSGVGNEQFF
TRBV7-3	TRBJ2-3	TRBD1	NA	TGTGCCAGCAGCCGGACAGGGACGACAGATACGCAGTATTTT	CASSRTGTTDTQYF
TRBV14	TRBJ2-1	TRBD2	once	TGTGCCAGCAGCAATCTAGCGGGGGATTACAATGAGCAGTTCTTC	CASSNLAGDYNEQFF
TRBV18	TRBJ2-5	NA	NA	TGTGCCAGCTCACCGCGGGACAGCAACCAAGAGACCCAGTACTTC	CASSPRDSNQETQYF
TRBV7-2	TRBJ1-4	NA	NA	TGTGCCAGCAGCCGAGGACGGGAGAATGAAAAACTGTTTTTT	CASSRGRENEKLFF
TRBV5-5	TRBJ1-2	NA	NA	TGTGCCAGCAGCATGGACGACCTAGAGGACTATGGCTACACCTTC	CASSMDDLEDYGYTF
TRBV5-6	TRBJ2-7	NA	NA	TGTGCCAGCAGCTCGAGACAGCGGGTCGACTACGAGCAGTACTTC	CASSSRQRVDYEQYF
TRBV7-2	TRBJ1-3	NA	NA	TGTGCCAGCAGTATCCTTGGGCGCTCTGGAAACACCATATATTTT	CASSILGRSGNTIYF
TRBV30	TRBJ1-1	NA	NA	TGTGCCTGGAGTGGCGCAATGAACACTGAAGCTTTCTTT	CAWSGAMNTEAFF
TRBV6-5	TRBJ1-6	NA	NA	TGTGCCAGCAGGACAGTGACCAATTCACCCCTCCACTTT	CASRTVTNSPLHF
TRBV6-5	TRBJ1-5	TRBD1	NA	TGTGCCAGCAGGCCAGACAGGGTACGTCAGCCCCAGCATTTT	CASRPDRVRQPQHF
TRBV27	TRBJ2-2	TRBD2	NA	TGTGCCAGCCGCTTAGCGGGGGGCTTCACCGGGGAGCTGTTTTTT	CASRLAGGFTGELFF